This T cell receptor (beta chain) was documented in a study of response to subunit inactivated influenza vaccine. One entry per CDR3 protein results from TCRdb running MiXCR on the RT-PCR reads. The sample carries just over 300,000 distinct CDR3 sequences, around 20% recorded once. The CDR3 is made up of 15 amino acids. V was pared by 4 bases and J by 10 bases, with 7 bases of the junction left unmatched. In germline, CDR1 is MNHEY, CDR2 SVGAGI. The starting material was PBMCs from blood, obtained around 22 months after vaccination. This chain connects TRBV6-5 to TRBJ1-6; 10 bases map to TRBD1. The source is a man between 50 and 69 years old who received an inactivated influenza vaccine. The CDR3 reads CASSSRGQGWSPLHF. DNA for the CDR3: TGTGCCAGCAGTTCGAGGGGACAGGGGTGGTCACCCCTCCACTTT.